Presented here are 31 T cell receptor beta chains from one specimen sequenced in a study of cytomegalovirus exposure and HLA in healthy donors. Researchers ran the PCR with 60 Vbeta and 13 Jbeta primers. Sequencing used immunoSEQ multiplex PCR; TCRdb keeps in-frame clones, though not all of them. The sample holds around 170,000 clones, about 84% seen once. Sequenced material: PBMCs. These receptors were taken from a man aged 45-65 years in good health and CMV-seronegative.

J is TRBJ1-6 and V is TRBV7-9; D gene uncertain. The CDR3 is made up of 15 amino acids. Trimming shortened V by 0 bases and J by 9 bases, and 12 bases separated the two germline ends. Germline lookup yields CDR1 SEHNR and CDR2 FQNEAQ (reference sequence). CDR3 bases: TGTGCCAGCAGCTTAGCGGGGAGGGAGGGTTCACCCCTCCACTTT. It encodes CASSLAGREGSPLHF.

This clone was recorded once. The rearrangement links TRBV5-1 to TRBJ2-5; D unresolved. The end of the DNA aligns better with TRBJ2-7, so the J call may be wrong. The CDR3 consists of 13 residues. From germline, CDR1 is SGHRS and CDR2 YFSETQ. The CDR3 loop is CASSLSTYYEQYF. The CDR3 DNA reads as TGCGCCAGCAGCTTGTCTACCTACTACGAGCAGTACTTC.

This clone was counted between two and nine times. The CDR3 DNA sequence: TGCGCCAGCAGCCAAGATGCTTCTCGTAGCGGGGGGTCGAAGCGCGATACGCAGTATTTT. Translation: CASSQDASRSGGSKRDTQYF. V and J are TRBV4-3 and TRBJ2-3, with TRBD2 identical over 10 bases. This CDR3 spans 20 amino acids. The J segment lost 6 bases and the V segment lost 0 bases, leaving 18 bases of the junction unmatched. Looked up from germline, CDR1 is LGHNA and CDR2 is YSLEER.

The rearrangement joins TRBV18 to TRBJ1-1; 7 bases map to TRBD1. CDR1 is KGHSH, CDR2 LQKENI, per germline. The junction had 1 base not matched to a gene; V was cut back by 2 bases and J by 1 base. This CDR3 spans 14 amino acids. Here the CDR3 reads CASSPGTANTEAFF. The CDR3 DNA reads as TGTGCCAGCTCACCAGGGACAGCGAACACTGAAGCTTTCTTT.

This clone has only one observation. The chain has TRBV7-7 and TRBJ2-2; TRBD2 agrees at 7 bases. The CDR3 totals 14 residues. V was clipped by 6 bases and J by 6 bases; unmatched bases: 7. Germline CDR1 SSHAT, CDR2 FNYEAQ (reference sequence). The CDR3 nucleotides read TGTGCCAGCAGAGAAGCGGGGACGGCCGGGGAGCTGTTTTTT. It is translated as CASREAGTAGELFF.

This chain joins TRBV9 and TRBJ2-1, with 10 bases that match TRBD2. The trim removed 2 bases at V and 2 bases at J, leaving 4 bases unmatched. The V gene's germline CDR1 is SGDLS and CDR2 YYNGEE. The CDR3 has 16 amino acids. The DNA of the CDR3 is TGTGCCAGCAGCGTCAAGCGGGGGGGGGCCTACAATGAGCAGTTCTTC. It is translated as CASSVKRGGAYNEQFF.

V is TRBV6-5 and J is TRBJ1-2, with D tentatively TRBD1 (5 bases). V was cut by 6 bases and J by 2 bases, with 10 bases left in between. Germline values: CDR1 MNHEY, CDR2 SVGAGI. CDR3 length equals 13 residues. Here the CDR3 DNA reads TGTGCCAGCAGAGTCGACAGCAACTATGGCTACACCTTC. Translated: CASRVDSNYGYTF.

V and J are TRBV5-6 and TRBJ2-3; D uncertain. Germline values: CDR1 SGHDT, CDR2 YYEEEE. CDR3 length: 15 amino acids. The V and J ends lost 2 bases and 0 bases respectively, with 10 bases between them. The CDR3, as DNA: TGTGCCAGCAGCTTCCGAACTCCTAGCACAGATACGCAGTATTTT. This translates into CASSFRTPSTDTQYF.

The chain carries TRBV2 and TRBJ1-2; 7 bases line up with TRBD1. Germline V gene sequence: CDR1 SNHLY, CDR2 FYNNEI. Germline trimming cut 4 bases from V and 5 bases from J; bases unmatched to any gene: 13. The CDR3 is made up of 16 amino acids. The CDR3 loop reads CASSAQGLESWYGYTF. The CDR3 nucleotides are TGTGCCAGCAGTGCACAGGGGCTTGAATCTTGGTATGGCTACACCTTC.

The genes are TRBV5-8 and TRBJ1-2, with TRBD1 identical over 7 bases. Germline CDR1 reads SGHTS; CDR2 reads YDEGEE. Trimming removed 6 bases from V and 9 bases from J; junction bases left unmatched: 11. CDR3 size: 13 residues. The CDR3 nucleotides read TGTGCCAGCACCCGGGACAGTCTTTATAGCTACACCTTC. The encoded protein is CASTRDSLYSYTF. Supplemented by reference TRBV5-8 and TRBJ1-2, the full variable domain reads EAGVTQSPTHLIKTRGQQATLRCSPISGHTSVYWYQQALGLGLQFLLWYDEGEERNRGNFPPRFSGRQFPNYSSELNVNALELEDSALYLCASTRDSLYSYTFGSGTRLTVV.

The CDR3 loop reads CSGAQGANTEAFF. CDR3 bases: TGCAGCGGGGCTCAGGGGGCCAACACTGAAGCTTTCTTT. The chain recombines TRBV29-1 with TRBJ1-1; 8 nucleotides line up with TRBD1. This CDR3 has 13 residues. CDR1 SQVTM and CDR2 ANQGSEA come from the germline V gene. With V trimmed by 7 bases and J by 2 bases, 6 bases remained unmatched.

This chain uses TRBV7-8 with TRBJ2-1; 11 nucleotides align to TRBD2. CDR1 and CDR2 from the germline V gene are SGHVS and FQNEAQ. The CDR3 loop spans 16 amino acids. With V trimmed by 2 bases and J by 6 bases, 6 bases remained unmatched. The CDR3 region has the DNA TGTGCCAGCAGCTTATCCCGGACTAGCGGGCGCAATGAGCAGTTCTTC. Translating it yields CASSLSRTSGRNEQFF. Full variable domain (outside the CDR3, taken from reference TRBV7-8 and TRBJ2-1): GAGVSQSPRYKVAKRGQDVALRCDPISGHVSLFWYQQALGQGPEFLTYFQNEAQLDKSGLPSDRFFAERPEGSVSTLKIQRTQQEDSAVYLCASSLSRTSGRNEQFFGPGTRLTVL.

The V gene is TRBV7-2, the J gene TRBJ1-3, with a tentative D call TRBD1 (5 bases). This CDR3 has 18 amino acids. Germline V gives CDR1 SGHTA, CDR2 FQGNSA. V dropped 0 bases and J dropped 0 bases, with 15 bases sitting between them. The CDR3 protein is CASSLAGRGWHSGNTIYF. The CDR3 bases are TGTGCCAGCAGCTTAGCGGGGAGGGGTTGGCACTCTGGAAACACCATATATTTT.

The rearrangement links TRBV19 to TRBJ2-1, with 7 bases aligning to TRBD2. V lost 7 bases, J lost 0 bases, and 6 bases stayed unmatched. In germline, CDR1 is LNHDA, CDR2 SQIVND (reference sequence). CDR3 length equals 15 residues. DNA of the CDR3: TGTGCCAGTACCCTTAGCGGGCTCTCCTACAATGAGCAGTTCTTC. Its translation is CASTLSGLSYNEQFF.

The chain links TRBV6-5 to TRBJ1-1; 7 positions agree with TRBD1. Losses at the gene ends were 11 bases for V and 4 bases for J; bases not matched to a gene: 13. There are 14 residues in the CDR3. The germline V gene encodes CDR1 MNHEY and CDR2 SVGAGI. The CDR3 is CAAMEGAMVTEAFF. The CDR3 DNA reads TGTGCCGCCATGGAGGGGGCGATGGTCACTGAAGCTTTCTTT.

The genes are TRBV18 and TRBJ2-2; 10 bases match TRBD2. The ends lost 0 bases at V and 5 bases at J; junction bases unmatched: 3. CDR1 and CDR2 from the germline V gene are KGHSH and LQKENI. The CDR3 sequence is 16 residues long. This CDR3 is CASSPPLAGATGELFF. For the CDR3, the DNA is TGTGCCAGCTCACCACCCCTAGCGGGGGCAACCGGGGAGCTGTTTTTT. The entire variable domain, with the rest obtained from reference TRBV18 and TRBJ2-2, is as follows: NAGVMQNPRHLVRRRGQEARLRCSPMKGHSHVYWYRQLPEEGLKFMVYLQKENIIDESGMPKERFSAEFPKEGPSILRIQQVVRGDSAAYFCASSPPLAGATGELFFGEGSRLTVL.

This chain links TRBV7-9 with TRBJ1-2; 7 nucleotides line up with TRBD1. The V and J ends lost 1 base and 5 bases, in that order; junction bases with no gene match: 7. Per germline, CDR1 SEHNR and CDR2 FQNEAQ (reference sequence). The CDR3 totals 15 residues. In nucleotides, the CDR3 is TGTGCCAGCAGCTTAGATCCAGGGGGTAGTTATGGCTACACCTTC. It is translated as CASSLDPGGSYGYTF.

This chain connects TRBV10-2 to TRBJ2-7, with D perhaps TRBD2 (5 bases). This CDR3 comprises 16 residues. Germline V lookup: CDR1 WSHSY, CDR2 SAAADI. Trimming removed 0 bases from V and 6 bases from J, with 18 bases in between. The CDR3 spells CASSESGIPLGCEQYF. DNA for the CDR3: TGCGCCAGCAGTGAGTCCGGGATCCCCCTGGGCTGCGAGCAGTACTTC.

The V call is TRBV13, the J call TRBJ2-5; 7 bases agree with TRBD2. Trimming took 5 bases from V and 6 from J; bases not matched to a gene: 6. The CDR3 extends over 13 amino acids. Germline assignment: CDR1 PRHDT and CDR2 FYEKMQ (reference sequence). CDR3 coding DNA: TGTGCCAGCAGCCCTGGGGGGGGGAAGACCCAGTACTTC. Its translation is CASSPGGGKTQYF.

This chain connects TRBV21-1 to TRBJ2-1; the table's D call TRBD2 went unverified against the DNA. TRBV21-1 is listed as a pseudogene. The CDR3 contains 15 residues. The CDR3, as DNA: TGTGCCAGCAGCAGGAGACATCCCTCGGGAGATGAGCAGTTCTTC. It translates to CASSRRHPSGDEQFF.

The chain carries TRBV7-2 and TRBJ1-1, with TRBD1 matching over 7 bases. Germline V gene sequence: CDR1 SGHTA, CDR2 FQGNSA. Trimming took 5 bases from V and 6 from J; bases not matched to a gene: 9. This CDR3 is 14 amino acids long. The CDR3 protein is CASSMTRDSSEAFF. CDR3 DNA: TGTGCCAGCAGCATGACTCGGGACAGCTCTGAAGCTTTCTTT.

The chain links TRBV2 to TRBJ2-1; TRBD2 matches 16 bases. With 3 bases clipped from V and 8 bases from J, the junction kept 7 bases outside the gene matches. Per the germline V gene, CDR1 is SNHLY and CDR2 is FYNNEI. The CDR3 totals 17 residues. CDR3 DNA: TGTGCCAGCAGTGACCTTCCGGGACTAGCGGGGGGGTATGAGCAGTTCTTC. Translated: CASSDLPGLAGGYEQFF.

The chain recombines TRBV2 with TRBJ2-6; no clear D. The length of the CDR3 is 15 residues. Trimming took off 6 bases at V and 0 bases at J, with 9 bases between the two ends. Germline loops: CDR1 SNHLY, CDR2 FYNNEI. CDR3 DNA: TGTGCCAGCAGGATAGATTACTCTGGGGCCAACGTCCTGACTTTC. It is translated as CASRIDYSGANVLTF.

The chain links TRBV5-6 to TRBJ1-2; a possible D gene is TRBD1 (5 bases). The CDR3 has 13 residues. Germline V lookup: CDR1 SGHDT, CDR2 YYEEEE. Trimming left V 7 bases short and J 2 bases short, with 12 bases between. This CDR3 is CASGGAANYGYTF. In nucleotides, the CDR3 is TGTGCCAGCGGAGGGGCAGCGAACTATGGCTACACCTTC.

J is TRBJ1-6 and V is TRBV7-2; 9 positions match TRBD1. With 5 bases clipped from V and 9 bases from J, the junction kept 5 bases outside the gene matches. Germline V gene sequence: CDR1 SGHTA, CDR2 FQGNSA. This CDR3 has 14 residues. DNA for the CDR3: TGTGCCAGCAGCCAAGGACAGGGGTTTTCACCCCTCCACTTT. Translated, it gives CASSQGQGFSPLHF.

This chain links TRBV19 with TRBJ1-1, with D tentatively TRBD1 (5 bases). This CDR3 has 12 amino acids. Germline lookup yields CDR1 LNHDA and CDR2 SQIVND (reference sequence). With 7 bases removed from V and 3 bases from J, the gap between germline ends came to 9 bases. Written as DNA, the CDR3 is TGTGCCAGTACCGGGGGAGACACTGAAGCTTTCTTT. Amino acids: CASTGGDTEAFF. Filled out from reference TRBV19 and TRBJ1-1, the complete variable domain reads DGGITQSPKYLFRKEGQNVTLSCEQNLNHDAMYWYRQDPGQGLRLIYYSQIVNDFQKGDIAEGYSVSREKKESFPLTVTSAQKNPTAFYLCASTGGDTEAFFGQGTRLTVV.

The rearrangement joins TRBV18 to TRBJ2-7; maybe TRBD2 (6 bases). This CDR3 comprises 16 residues. Germline values: CDR1 KGHSH, CDR2 LQKENI. Deletions cut 3 bases from V and 0 bases from J, with 15 bases between. For the CDR3, the DNA is TGTGCCAGCTCACCTTCCGGGGCGGGGCGCTCCTACGAGCAGTACTTC. It translates to CASSPSGAGRSYEQYF.

The chain's CDR3 is CVAGGGQTDTQYF. The CDR3 bases are TGTGTCGCGGGAGGGGGCCAAACAGATACGCAGTATTTT. The rearrangement joins TRBV27 to TRBJ2-3; 9 nucleotides agree with TRBD2. CDR1 is MNHEY and CDR2 is SMNVEV in the germline V gene (reference sequence). The CDR3 runs to 13 residues.

This clone was counted once. The chain couples TRBV5-8 to TRBJ1-6; D ambiguous. This CDR3 spans 17 amino acids. The V end lost 4 bases, the J end lost 0 bases, and 14 bases lay between the germline ends. Germline V gives CDR1 SGHTS, CDR2 YDEGEE. DNA for the CDR3: TGTGCCAGCAGCCCGGACGACGGGAGCTCCTATAATTCACCCCTCCACTTT. Encoded protein: CASSPDDGSSYNSPLHF.

The chain recombines TRBV9 with TRBJ2-3; TRBD2 matches 10 bases. The germline CDR1 and CDR2 sequences are SGDLS and YYNGEE. This CDR3 spans 16 amino acids. The V and J ends lost 0 bases and 5 bases, in that order; junction bases with no gene match: 6. DNA of the CDR3: TGTGCCAGCAGCGTAGGAGCGGGGGGGCAAAAAGATACGCAGTATTTT. Its translation is CASSVGAGGQKDTQYF.

This clone appeared once. The J gene is TRBJ2-1, the V gene TRBV13, with 9 bases lining up with TRBD1. Germline V gives CDR1 PRHDT, CDR2 FYEKMQ (reference sequence). The V segment lost 5 bases and the J segment 6 bases; nucleotides outside the gene matches: 5. This CDR3 contains 14 residues. CDR3 sequence (DNA): TGTGCCAGCAGCCCCACAGGGGGCGGCAATGAGCAGTTCTTC. Residues: CASSPTGGGNEQFF.